Reported below is one T cell receptor beta chain. What it binds is unknown. The entry originates in a study of early T cells in non-severe SARS-CoV-2 infection. Turning to the study itself: The sequenced material was bulk RNA from unsorted whole blood, and its chains were unpaired. Overall study results and limits: VDJdb matching skewed toward anti-spike CD8 responses, missing private and CD4 specificities.

Unique molecular identifier tags were affixed to discrete cDNA molecules. In TCRdb, the 5' RACE reads were re-called with MiXCR into one record per CDR3 protein. The sample has about 25,000 distinct CDR3 sequences, roughly 6% seen once; the top ten hold about 2.6%. CDR1 is SQVTM, CDR2 ANQGSEA, per germline. V lost 5 bases to trimming and J lost 4 bases, with 14 bases between them. There are 13 residues in the CDR3. The TCR originated in an adult who was a healthcare worker with PCR-confirmed SARS-CoV-2 infection or an uninfected control (not recorded which). The rearrangement joins TRBV29-1 to TRBJ2-5; the D gene is possibly TRBD2 (7 bases). Sample: whole blood. The CDR3 region is CSVKQGGPETQYF. The CDR3 DNA sequence: TGCAGCGTTAAACAGGGAGGGCCAGAGACCCAGTACTTC.